These 21 T cell receptor beta chains were sequenced from one sample in a study of shared clonotypes between healthy human individuals. The assay was immunoSEQ multiplex PCR, and TCRdb's table has in-frame clones only and misses some. Here the sample spans approximately 500,000 clones, 90% to 96% being singletons. The sample was naive CD4+ T cells sorted from blood. Documented subset: CD45RA+ positively selected. The origin of the receptors is a young woman in good health.

The chain uses TRBV18 and TRBJ2-2; D gene ambiguous. The V end lost 1 base, the J end lost 0 bases, and 9 bases lay between the germline ends. The CDR3 runs 16 residues. The germline gives CDR1 KGHSH, CDR2 LQKENI. In DNA, the CDR3 is TGTGCCAGCTCACCACAGGTCGCAGCGAACACCGGGGAGCTGTTTTTT. Encoded protein: CASSPQVAANTGELFF. Filled out from reference TRBV18 and TRBJ2-2, the complete variable domain reads NAGVMQNPRHLVRRRGQEARLRCSPMKGHSHVYWYRQLPEEGLKFMVYLQKENIIDESGMPKERFSAEFPKEGPSILRIQQVVRGDSAAYFCASSPQVAANTGELFFGEGSRLTVL.

V gene TRBV18 combines with J gene TRBJ2-7; maybe TRBD2 (5 bases). Germline-derived CDR1 and CDR2 are KGHSH and LQKENI. CDR3 length equals 15 residues. Deletions cut 3 bases from V and 6 bases from J, with 18 bases between. This chain's CDR3 is CASSPQSRGRGEQYF. The CDR3 DNA sequence: TGTGCCAGCTCACCTCAGTCGCGAGGGAGAGGCGAGCAGTACTTC.

V and J are TRBV4-2 and TRBJ2-1, with 10 bases lining up with TRBD2. Germline V CDR1 and CDR2: LGHNA, YNFKEQ. Unmatched junction bases numbered 12, after V lost 0 bases and J lost 13 bases. CDR3 length equals 16 residues. CDR3 amino acids: CASSQEQASGRGIQFF. The CDR3 DNA reads TGTGCCAGCAGCCAAGAGCAGGCTAGCGGGAGAGGGATCCAGTTCTTC.

The genes are TRBV30 and TRBJ2-6; D is undetermined. The CDR3 runs 14 residues. Germline CDR1 is GTSNPN and CDR2 is SVGIG (reference sequence). V was trimmed by 1 base and J by 0 bases, leaving 4 bases between them. The CDR3 DNA reads TGTGCCTGGAGTGGTGTCTCTGGGGCCAACGTCCTGACTTTC. This encodes CAWSGVSGANVLTF.

This clone was recorded only once. This chain connects TRBV4-1 to TRBJ2-5; weak D call: TRBD2 (5 bases). The V gene lost 4 bases and the J gene lost 4 bases, with 10 bases spanning the gap. CDR1 is MGHRA, CDR2 YSYEKL, per germline. The CDR3 consists of 13 residues. CDR3 protein: CASSLGGRETQYF. CDR3 bases: TGCGCCAGCAGCCTAGGCGGGCGAGAGACCCAGTACTTC.

The chain recombines TRBV5-4 with TRBJ2-7, with 11 bases identical to TRBD2. Germline loops: CDR1 SGHNT, CDR2 YYREEE (reference sequence). V shed 4 bases and J 5 bases; nucleotides not matched to a gene: 8. The CDR3 is 15 residues long. The CDR3 spells CASSPHLAGGNEQYF. The CDR3 bases are TGTGCCAGCAGCCCCCACCTAGCGGGAGGTAACGAGCAGTACTTC.

V and J are TRBV6-5 and TRBJ2-7; the D gene is possibly TRBD1 (7 bases). CDR1 is MNHEY and CDR2 is SVGAGI in the germline V gene. V was shortened by 4 bases and J by 3 bases, with 19 bases between the two germline ends. This CDR3 spans 16 amino acids. CDR3 sequence: CASSSPEGAGHYEQYF. CDR3 DNA sequence: TGTGCCAGCAGTTCCCCGGAGGGGGCGGGGCACTACGAGCAGTACTTC.

The chain carries TRBV10-3 and TRBJ2-5; 11 bases are a match to TRBD2. V lost 2 bases, J lost 4 bases, and 3 bases stayed unmatched. The CDR3 runs 15 residues. Per germline, CDR1 ENHRY and CDR2 SYGVKD. The CDR3 loop reads CAISEVAGGGETQYF. The CDR3 bases are TGTGCCATCAGTGAGGTAGCGGGAGGGGGAGAGACCCAGTACTTC.

This chain uses TRBV7-3 with TRBJ2-1; TRBD2 might be the D (7 bases). In germline, CDR1 is SGHTA, CDR2 FQGTGA. CDR3 length: 16 amino acids. Trimming removed 2 bases at V and 9 bases at J, with 20 bases between. The CDR3 DNA follows: TGTGCCAGCAGCTTAGACCCGGACACAGGGAGGGGTGAGCAGTTCTTC. Its translation is CASSLDPDTGRGEQFF.

V gene TRBV30 combines with J gene TRBJ2-7; weak D call: TRBD1 (6 bases). CDR1 and CDR2 (germline): GTSNPN, SVGIG (reference sequence). This CDR3 has 11 residues. Between the trimmed V and J ends, which lost 1 base and 12 bases, there was a span of 13 bases. CDR3 coding DNA: TGTGCCTGGAGTGCCGAGGGGGTGAGGTACTTC. Translated, it gives CAWSAEGVRYF.

The chain links TRBV14 to TRBJ2-7; tentative D call: TRBD2 (6 bases). The germline gives CDR1 SGHDN, CDR2 FVKESK. The V and J ends lost 1 base and 3 bases respectively, with 16 bases between them. CDR3 length equals 16 residues. DNA of the CDR3: TGTGCCAGCAGCCAAGTGGAGGGAAACCCTATCTACGAGCAGTACTTC. Amino acid sequence: CASSQVEGNPIYEQYF.

The gene calls are TRBV15 and TRBJ1-2, with D maybe TRBD1 (5 bases). Germline V gene lookup returns CDR1 LNHNV and CDR2 YYDKDF (reference sequence). The CDR3 has 15 residues. The ends were cut back, 0 bases at V and 4 bases at J, with 12 bases in the middle. Here the CDR3 reads CATSRDRWQGYGYTF. CDR3 coding DNA: TGTGCCACCAGCAGAGATCGGTGGCAGGGCTATGGCTACACCTTC.

The chain combines TRBV5-1 with TRBJ2-7; D might be TRBD1 (6 bases). CDR3 length: 13 amino acids. CDR1 is SGHRS, CDR2 YFSETQ, per germline. Trimming left V 4 bases short and J 6 bases short, with 14 bases between. This chain's CDR3 is CASSATGWVEQYF. CDR3 sequence (DNA): TGCGCCAGCAGCGCCACAGGGTGGGTCGAGCAGTACTTC.

With respect to this clone: The CDR3 does not close with the conserved phenylalanine or tryptophan, likely indicating a read error. The DNA is omitted, as the CDR3 cannot be located on it reliably, and the CDR3 follows TCRdb's listing. The chain recombines TRBV28 with TRBJ1-1; the D call in the table, TRBD1, was not verified against the DNA. Counting both end residues, the CDR3 totals 15 amino acids. CDR1 is MDHEN and CDR2 is SYDVKM in the germline V gene. CDR3 sequence: CASRPGPGQTSKDGY.

V and J are TRBV9 and TRBJ2-2; 13 nucleotides line up with TRBD2. This CDR3 has 20 amino acids. The ends lost 4 bases at V and 4 bases at J; junction bases unmatched: 16. Looked up from germline, CDR1 is SGDLS and CDR2 is YYNGEE. The CDR3 is CASSSRLAGGPLGTTGELFF. The DNA of the CDR3 is TGTGCCAGCAGCTCACGACTAGCGGGAGGACCTCTGGGAACCACCGGGGAGCTGTTTTTT. The variable domain in full, completed from reference TRBV9 and TRBJ2-2, reads DSGVTQTPKHLITATGQRVTLRCSPRSGDLSVYWYQQSLDQGLQFLIQYYNGEERAKGNILERFSAQQFPDLHSELNLSSLELGDSALYFCASSSRLAGGPLGTTGELFFGEGSRLTVL.

The chain has TRBV13 and TRBJ1-4; 7 nucleotides align to TRBD1. Germline CDR1 is PRHDT and CDR2 is FYEKMQ (reference sequence). The CDR3 extends over 15 amino acids. After removal of 5 bases from V and 7 bases from J, the junction contained 10 bases not matched to a gene. CDR3 loop: CASSLLTGTGEKLFF. CDR3 DNA: TGTGCCAGCAGCCTACTGACAGGGACGGGTGAAAAACTGTTTTTT.

The chain is built from TRBV30 and TRBJ1-4; D perhaps matches TRBD1 (5 bases). Germline values: CDR1 GTSNPN, CDR2 SVGIG (reference sequence). Trimming removed 6 bases from V and 9 bases from J, with 11 bases in between. The CDR3 runs to 11 residues. The CDR3 nucleotides read TGTGCCTGCAGCCTGGGGCAAAAACTGTTTTTT. It codes for CACSLGQKLFF. The full variable domain, its missing parts supplied by reference TRBV30 and TRBJ1-4, is SQTIHQWPATLVQPVGSPLSLECTVEGTSNPNLYWYRQAAGRGLQLLFYSVGIGQISSEVPQNLSASRPQDRQFILSSKKLLLSDSGFYLCACSLGQKLFFGSGTQLSVL.

This clone was detected once. This rearrangement joins TRBV19 to TRBJ1-1; D possibly corresponds to TRBD1 (5 bases). This CDR3 is built from 12 residues. CDR1 LNHDA and CDR2 SQIVND come from the germline V gene (reference sequence). V was cut by 8 bases and J by 5 bases, with 12 bases left in between. The CDR3 DNA is TGTGCCAGTGGGGACGGTGATACTGAAGCTTTCTTT. Translated, it gives CASGDGDTEAFF.

The chain combines TRBV2 with TRBJ1-4; 7 nucleotides agree with TRBD1. CDR3 length: 12 amino acids. Germline trimming cut 10 bases from V and 10 bases from J; bases unmatched to any gene: 9. CDR1 and CDR2 from the germline V gene are SNHLY and FYNNEI. The CDR3 DNA follows: TGTGCCATCGGGAGGGGGCCAGCAAAACTGTTTTTT. Protein sequence: CAIGRGPAKLFF. Full variable domain (rest looked up from reference TRBV2 and TRBJ1-4): EPEVTQTPSHQVTQMGQEVILRCVPISNHLYFYWYRQILGQKVEFLVSFYNNEISEKSEIFDDQFSVERPDGSNFTLKIRSTKLEDSAMYFCAIGRGPAKLFFGSGTQLSVL.

V and J are TRBV19 and TRBJ2-7, with 8 nucleotides matching TRBD1. V was clipped by 4 bases and J by 3 bases; unmatched bases: 5. Germline V gene data show CDR1 as LNHDA and CDR2 as SQIVND (reference sequence). The CDR3 sequence is 14 residues long. The CDR3 nucleotides read TGTGCCAGTAGTACCCCAGGGGGCAACTACGAGCAGTACTTC. This gives the protein CASSTPGGNYEQYF.

V usage is TRBV5-4 and J usage is TRBJ1-1; 7 positions agree with TRBD1. V dropped 10 bases and J dropped 1; count of bases not matched to a gene: 10. Germline CDR1 SGHNT, CDR2 YYREEE (reference sequence). The length of the CDR3 is 14 residues. This CDR3 is CAWRLGQTNTEAFF. The CDR3 DNA reads as TGTGCCTGGCGTTTGGGACAGACGAACACTGAAGCTTTCTTT.